The 24 T cell receptor beta chains below come from one sample, sequenced in a study of graft-versus-host responses after intestinal transplantation. Clones were read by immunoSEQ multiplex PCR, and TCRdb kept only the in-frame ones, dropping some. Among some 110,000 clones listed, 85% to 95% were seen once. These receptors have no known antigen. This material consisted of unstimulated CD4+ T cells sorted from spleen or lymph node cells, taken before transplant. The receptor source for this set is a human donor who was the organ donor for an intestinal transplant.

V gene TRBV5-1 combines with J gene TRBJ2-7, with TRBD1 matching 7 bases. With 4 bases clipped from V and 5 bases from J, the junction kept 9 bases outside the gene matches. The CDR3 is 14 residues long. Germline CDR1 is SGHRS and CDR2 is YFSETQ. Here the CDR3 reads CASSEQGDSDEQYF. CDR3 in DNA: TGCGCCAGCAGCGAGCAGGGGGATTCGGACGAGCAGTACTTC.

The rearrangement uses TRBV5-4 and TRBJ2-2, with a tentative D call TRBD2 (5 bases). The CDR3 spans 14 residues. The germline V and J ends were trimmed by 4 bases and 4 bases, with 11 bases remaining between them. Per germline, CDR1 SGHNT and CDR2 YYREEE (reference sequence). The CDR3 reads CASSPGLLTGELFF. As DNA, the CDR3 is TGTGCCAGCAGCCCTGGACTCCTCACCGGGGAGCTGTTTTTT.

V and J are TRBV5-5 and TRBJ1-2; 8 bases are shared with TRBD1. The junction had 8 bases not matched to a gene; V was cut back by 7 bases and J by 9 bases. Germline CDR1 SGHKS, CDR2 YYEKEE (reference sequence). The CDR3 has 12 residues. CDR3 in DNA: TGTGCCAGCTTCAGGACAGGGTTGAGCTACACCTTC. Translation gives CASFRTGLSYTF.

The rearrangement uses TRBV7-2 and TRBJ2-1, with D perhaps matching TRBD2 (6 bases). V lost 3 bases to trimming and J lost 5 bases, with 14 bases between them. The CDR3 sequence is 15 residues long. CDR1 is SGHTA and CDR2 is FQGNSA in the germline V gene. In DNA form, the CDR3 reads TGTGCCAGCAGCTTTGACCGCGGGACCCACAATGAGCAGTTCTTC. This sequence encodes CASSFDRGTHNEQFF.

V usage is TRBV29-1 and J usage is TRBJ2-5, with 9 bases aligning to TRBD2. The CDR3 spans 14 residues. CDR1 is SQVTM, CDR2 ANQGSEA, per germline. Trimming took 5 bases from V and 2 from J; bases not matched to a gene: 6. CDR3 region: CSVSTSGLQETQYF. Here the CDR3 DNA reads TGCAGCGTTTCCACTAGCGGGCTACAAGAGACCCAGTACTTC.

The chain uses TRBV6-1 and TRBJ2-7; 7 bases are a match to TRBD2. This CDR3 has 15 amino acids. The J segment lost 0 bases and the V segment lost 5 bases, leaving 7 bases of the junction unmatched. The germline gives CDR1 MNHNS, CDR2 SASEGT. CDR3 loop: CASSKSGTHSYEQYF. The CDR3, as DNA: TGTGCCAGCAGTAAAAGCGGGACGCACTCCTACGAGCAGTACTTC.

The V call is TRBV4-1, the J call TRBJ2-7; 7 positions match TRBD1. V was clipped by 1 base and J by 2 bases; unmatched bases: 2. The CDR3 contains 14 residues. The V gene's germline CDR1 is MGHRA and CDR2 YSYEKL. This CDR3 is CASSQVQGPYEQYF. The CDR3 nucleotides read TGCGCCAGCAGCCAAGTACAGGGGCCCTACGAGCAGTACTTC.

This sequence joins TRBV7-9 and TRBJ2-5; 9 positions agree with TRBD2. The J segment lost 4 bases and the V segment lost 1 base, leaving 4 bases of the junction unmatched. The CDR3 loop spans 15 amino acids. Germline V gives CDR1 SEHNR, CDR2 FQNEAQ (reference sequence). This CDR3 reads CASSLVSGRRETQYF. In nucleotides, the CDR3 is TGTGCCAGCAGCTTAGTTAGCGGGAGAAGAGAGACCCAGTACTTC.

The chain combines TRBV28 with TRBJ2-7, with D tentatively TRBD1 (6 bases). CDR1 MDHEN and CDR2 SYDVKM come from the germline V gene. V gave up 5 bases and J gave up 3 bases, with 20 bases separating them. The CDR3 extends over 16 amino acids. CDR3 region: CASSPWEQGRSYEQYF. The CDR3, as DNA: TGTGCCAGCAGTCCTTGGGAACAGGGAAGAAGCTACGAGCAGTACTTC.

J is TRBJ2-3 and V is TRBV5-1; weak D call: TRBD2 (6 bases). The CDR3 length is 14 residues. Trimming removed 3 bases from V and 3 bases from J, with 11 bases in between. Germline V gives CDR1 SGHRS, CDR2 YFSETQ. In DNA form, the CDR3 reads TGCGCCAGCAGCTGGGGGGTCCATACAGATACGCAGTATTTT. It specifies CASSWGVHTDTQYF.

The V gene is TRBV19, the J gene TRBJ1-3; D is unresolved. The CDR3 has 15 amino acids. The germline V gene has CDR1 LNHDA and CDR2 SQIVND (reference sequence). Trimming pared 10 bases from V and 3 bases from J, leaving 19 bases between. The DNA of the CDR3 is TGTGCCACCAAAGACGGAGCAAGTGGTGGAAACACCATATATTTT. Translating it yields CATKDGASGGNTIYF.

The chain uses TRBV23-1 and TRBJ2-1, with TRBD1 matching over 9 bases. TRBV23-1 has ORF status, its function being uncertain. The CDR3 extends over 17 amino acids. The V segment lost 0 bases and the J segment 3 bases; nucleotides outside the gene matches: 6. In DNA, the CDR3 is TGCGCCAGCAGTCAATCGACACGGACAGGGGACTACAATGAGCAGTTCTTC. Protein sequence: CASSQSTRTGDYNEQFF.

The chain combines TRBV27 with TRBJ1-2; D uncertain. The CDR3 is 14 amino acids. The germline CDR1 and CDR2 sequences are MNHEY and SMNVEV (reference sequence). Trimming took 0 bases from V and 8 from J, leaving 13 bases between them. CDR3 protein: CASSLSIQHWGYTF. The CDR3 region has the DNA TGTGCCAGCAGTTTATCGATCCAGCACTGGGGCTACACCTTC.

This sequence joins TRBV15 and TRBJ2-1, with D perhaps matching TRBD2 (8 bases). Germline V gene lookup returns CDR1 LNHNV and CDR2 YYDKDF (reference sequence). CDR3 length equals 15 residues. The V end was cut by 5 bases, the J end by 6 bases, with 17 bases between. Here the CDR3 reads CATSREGAWVNEQFF. The CDR3, as DNA: TGTGCCACCAGCCGGGAGGGGGCCTGGGTCAATGAGCAGTTCTTC. The whole variable domain, remainder taken from reference TRBV15 and TRBJ2-1, is DAMVIQNPRYQVTQFGKPVTLSCSQTLNHNVMYWYQQKSSQAPKLLFHYYDKDFNNEADTPDNFQSRRPNTSFCFLDIRSPGLGDTAMYLCATSREGAWVNEQFFGPGTRLTVL.

The chain combines TRBV11-2 with TRBJ2-7; 12 bases map to TRBD2. Germline V gene sequence: CDR1 SGHAT, CDR2 FQNNGV. CDR3 size: 18 residues. V lost 0 bases, J lost 2 bases, and 8 bases stayed unmatched. The CDR3 nucleotides read TGTGCCAGCAGCTTAGATCGGCTAGCGGGAGGGCCGGCCTACGAGCAGTACTTC. Amino acids: CASSLDRLAGGPAYEQYF.

The chain uses TRBV7-9 and TRBJ1-1, with 7 bases identical to TRBD1. Unmatched junction bases numbered 2, after V lost 6 bases and J lost 1 base. Germline values: CDR1 SEHNR, CDR2 FQNEAQ (reference sequence). This CDR3 region has 13 residues. CDR3 in DNA: TGTGCCAGCAGTTCAGGGGGGAACACTGAAGCTTTCTTT. Protein sequence: CASSSGGNTEAFF.

The rearrangement uses TRBV7-9 and TRBJ1-2; TRBD1 matches at 9 bases. CDR1 and CDR2 (germline): SEHNR, FQNEAQ (reference sequence). V lost 5 bases to trimming and J lost 2 bases; unmatched junction nucleotides: 6. The CDR3 runs to 15 residues. CDR3 amino acids: CASSPRGTGNYGYTF. The DNA for the CDR3 is TGTGCCAGCAGCCCTAGGGGGACAGGGAACTATGGCTACACCTTC.

V usage is TRBV19 and J usage is TRBJ1-5; 7 bases align to TRBD1. The CDR3 is 15 residues long. With V trimmed by 4 bases and J by 3 bases, 6 bases remained unmatched. Per germline, CDR1 LNHDA and CDR2 SQIVND (reference sequence). The CDR3 coding sequence is TGTGCCAGTAGTACCGCGGACAGGTACAATCAGCCCCAGCATTTT. It translates to CASSTADRYNQPQHF.

This clone was recorded once. V gene TRBV25-1 combines with J gene TRBJ2-2, with D possibly being TRBD1 (5 bases). The CDR3 runs 14 residues. Trimming stripped 1 base from V and 2 bases from J, with 5 bases between. The germline V gene has CDR1 MGHDK and CDR2 SYGVNS. The CDR3 DNA is TGTGCCAGCAGTGAATGGACAAACACCGGGGAGCTGTTTTTT. Amino acid sequence: CASSEWTNTGELFF.

This chain joins TRBV2 and TRBJ2-5; 8 positions match TRBD2. The trim removed 2 bases at V and 5 bases at J, leaving 4 bases unmatched. The germline V gene encodes CDR1 SNHLY and CDR2 FYNNEI. The CDR3 runs 14 residues. The CDR3 reads CASSERASGETQYF. CDR3 sequence (DNA): TGTGCCAGCAGTGAAAGGGCTAGCGGGGAGACCCAGTACTTC.

The rearrangement uses TRBV11-2 and TRBJ1-3, with D maybe TRBD1 (6 bases). CDR1 and CDR2 from the germline V gene are SGHAT and FQNNGV. V lost 5 bases, J lost 1 base, and 12 bases lay in between. The CDR3 extends over 15 amino acids. In DNA, the CDR3 is TGTGCCAGCAGCGTGGACAGCAGATCTGGAAACACCATATATTTT. Its translation: CASSVDSRSGNTIYF.

This sequence joins TRBV6-6 and TRBJ1-1, with 8 positions matching TRBD1. This CDR3 has 15 amino acids. CDR1 and CDR2 from the germline V gene are MNHNY and SVGAGI (reference sequence). V was clipped by 4 bases and J by 6 bases; unmatched bases: 10. The CDR3 coding sequence is TGTGCCAGCAGTTCCGGGACAGGTCTTCGCGCTGAAGCTTTCTTT. Translated, it gives CASSSGTGLRAEAFF.

The chain links TRBV30 to TRBJ1-4; D remains ambiguous. The germline V and J ends were trimmed by 1 base and 3 bases, with 9 bases remaining between them. Germline V CDR1 and CDR2: GTSNPN, SVGIG (reference sequence). The CDR3 contains 14 residues. Here the CDR3 reads CAWSEGLANEKLFF. The CDR3 DNA reads TGTGCCTGGAGTGAAGGGTTAGCTAATGAAAAACTGTTTTTT.

The chain employs TRBV5-4 and TRBJ2-3; 10 positions match TRBD2. CDR3 size: 15 residues. Germline lookup yields CDR1 SGHNT and CDR2 YYREEE (reference sequence). Trimming cost V 0 bases and J 8 bases; bases outside gene matches: 6. The CDR3 DNA reads as TGTGCCAGCAGCTTGGCCGGGACTAGCGAGCTTACGCAGTATTTT. It translates to CASSLAGTSELTQYF. The full variable domain, rest sourced from reference TRBV5-4 and TRBJ2-3, is ETGVTQSPTHLIKTRGQQVTLRCSSQSGHNTVSWYQQALGQGPQFIFQYYREEENGRGNFPPRFSGLQFPNYSSELNVNALELDDSALYLCASSLAGTSELTQYFGPGTRLTVL.